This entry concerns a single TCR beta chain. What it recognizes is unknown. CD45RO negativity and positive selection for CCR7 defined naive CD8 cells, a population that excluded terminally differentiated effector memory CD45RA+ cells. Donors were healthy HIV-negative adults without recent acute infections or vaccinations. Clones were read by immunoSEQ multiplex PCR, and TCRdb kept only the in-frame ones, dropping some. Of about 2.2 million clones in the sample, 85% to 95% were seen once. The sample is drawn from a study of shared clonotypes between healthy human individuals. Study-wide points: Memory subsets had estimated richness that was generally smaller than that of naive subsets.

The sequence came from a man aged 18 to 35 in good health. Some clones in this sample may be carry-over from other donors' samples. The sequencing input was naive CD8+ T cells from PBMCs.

The CDR3 nucleotides read TGTGCCAGCAGTTTATCCCGGGACAGCCTTCTGGAAGGCTACACCTTC. This sequence encodes CASSLSRDSLLEGYTF. V is TRBV28 and J is TRBJ1-2; the match to TRBD1 covers 7 bases. CDR1 and CDR2 (germline): MDHEN, SYDVKM. The CDR3 runs to 16 residues. V was pared by 1 base and J by 8 bases, with 13 bases of the junction left unmatched.